This T cell receptor beta chain is from a study of Tregs in tolerant kidney transplant recipients. Unstimulated regulatory T cells (CD4+CD25+CD127-), CD4+CD25- non-regulatory cells, CD4 and CD8 cells were FACS-sorted from thawed PBMCs. Assay used: immunoSEQ multiplex PCR; TCRdb lists only in-frame clones, some missing. The sample consists of 15,000 to 17,000 clones, over 85% of them appearing once. From germline, CDR1 is SGHAT and CDR2 FQNNGV. V lost 6 bases, J lost 3 bases, and 15 bases stayed unmatched. The CDR3 sequence is 17 residues long. The specimen was CD8+ T cells from blood. The TCR was taken from a human donor in good health. The chain couples TRBV11-2 to TRBJ2-5; 8 bases map to TRBD1. CDR3 sequence (DNA): TGTGCCAGCAGGGGCGGTCCCGGGGACAGGTGGGAAGAGACCCAGTACTTC. It codes for CASRGGPGDRWEETQYF.